The clone carrying this TCR beta chain was counted between two and nine times. The antigen is unknown. The data were obtained in a study of beta chain features in type 1 diabetes. Study results and caveats: Patients showed naive, central memory and Treg TCRB repertoires that appeared more similar than those of healthy donors.

Every bit of the isolated RNA underwent reverse transcription, so sequencing read expressed TCRB transcripts. The method was immunoSEQ multiplex PCR; TCRdb's version includes in-frame clones alone and lacks a portion of them. Among roughly 330,000 clones, 9.5% to 11% were seen once, and the ten largest hold about 0.015%. Germline values: CDR1 SGHTA, CDR2 FQGNSA. This CDR3 region has 16 residues. Trimming removed 0 bases at V and 3 bases at J, with 15 bases between. This clonotype originated in a woman between 25 and 40 years old in good health. The sequenced sample consisted of naive CD4+ T cells from blood. V usage is TRBV7-2 and J usage is TRBJ2-7; TRBD2 is a possible D gene (6 bases). The CDR3 coding sequence is TGTGCCAGCAGCTTAGCGGCAAGCGGGCCCGGCTACGAGCAGTACTTC. It translates to CASSLAASGPGYEQYF.